The present T cell receptor beta chain was sequenced within a study of OX40 agonist ivuxolimab in advanced cancers. Study information: Patients' therapy was ivuxolimab, an antibody that acts as an agonist of OX40 (CD134).

Generated by immunoSEQ multiplex PCR, the TCRdb table keeps only in-frame clones and is missing some. This table has 40,000 or so clones, approximately 85% appearing once. Trimming removed 4 bases from V and 3 bases from J, with 16 bases in between. In germline, CDR1 is SGHNT, CDR2 YYREEE (reference sequence). CDR3 length: 15 amino acids. Here the sequenced sample was CD4+ or CD8+ T cells sorted from blood, taken in a trial of the OX40 agonist ivuxolimab. The receptor comes from an adult with an advanced solid tumor such as melanoma, head and neck, liver or kidney cancer. This chain joins TRBV5-4 and TRBJ1-2, with D possibly matching TRBD1 (5 bases). This CDR3 is CASSPSLTEDYGYTF. DNA for the CDR3: TGTGCCAGCAGCCCCTCCCTGACAGAGGACTATGGCTACACCTTC.